This is a list of T cell receptor beta chains from one sample in a study of naive and memory T cell subsets. TCRdb ran MiXCR on the UMI-ligation and nested PCR reads and lists one entry per CDR3 protein. The table shows 99,000 or so distinct CDR3 sequences, with 13% to 15% occurring only once. The specimen sequenced was naive CD8+ T cells from blood. These receptors were taken from a human donor in good health. Both conserved end residues are part of each CDR3. Fields, in order: D gene, V gene, clone size, J gene, CDR3 DNA, CDR3 protein. The D gene is left open where the match is weak. Clone size is not always given. Where it is, it says once, few, many or a class for expanded clones.

>NA|TRBV12-3/TRBV12-4|NA|TRBJ2-3
TGTGCCAGCAGTACGCAGTATTTT
CASSTQYF
>TRBD1|TRBV10-3|many|TRBJ1-2
TGTGCCATCAGTGAGTCAATTACGACAGGGTCCTATGGCTACACCTTC
CAISESITTGSYGYTF
>NA|TRBV27|few|TRBJ1-6
TGTGCCAGCAGTTTATGGGCGTTGGACGCTAATTCACCCCTCCACTTT
CASSLWALDANSPLHF
>NA|TRBV7-8|few|TRBJ1-1
TGTGCCAGCAGCTCACCACAGGGATTGAACACTGAAGCTTTCTTT
CASSSPQGLNTEAFF
>NA|TRBV12-3/TRBV12-4|many|TRBJ2-1
TGTGCCAGCAGTCGGCACGGGAGAGAGAGCTCCTACAATGAGCAGTTCTTC
CASSRHGRESSYNEQFF
>NA|TRBV7-6|few|TRBJ2-1
TGTGCCAGCAGCACCCCAGTCCCAGCAGTAGACAATGAGCAGTTCTTC
CASSTPVPAVDNEQFF
>NA|TRBV18|many|TRBJ1-5
TGTGCCAGCTCATCAAATAAGAGGTACCCCCAGCATTTT
CASSSNKRYPQHF
>TRBD1|TRBV27|once|TRBJ1-1
TGTGTCAGCACACCACAGGGGACGGGCACTGAAGCTTTCTTT
CVSTPQGTGTEAFF
>NA|TRBV7-8|many|TRBJ2-3
TGTGCCAGCACGGGCACAGATACGCAGTATTTT
CASTGTDTQYF
>NA|TRBV12-3/TRBV12-4|NA|TRBJ2-7
TGTGCCAGCAGCCTATCGTGGGGCGAGCAGTACTTC
CASSLSWGEQYF
>TRBD2|TRBV20-1|few|TRBJ2-3
TGCAGTGCTAGAGTGGGACTAGCGGGCCTCTTCACAGATACGCAGTATTTT
CSARVGLAGLFTDTQYF
>NA|TRBV28|few|TRBJ1-5
TGTGCCAGCAGTCCCCCGGGGGAGGGGTTCAATCAGCCCCAGCATTTT
CASSPPGEGFNQPQHF
>NA|TRBV12-3/TRBV12-4|NA|TRBJ2-1
TGTGCCAGCACGATGGGAGGCGCCTACAATGAGCAGTTCTTC
CASTMGGAYNEQFF
>NA|TRBV12-3/TRBV12-4|NA|TRBJ2-1
TGTGCCAGCAGCCCCGGTACCTCCTCGGGCTCCTACAATGAGCAGTTCTTC
CASSPGTSSGSYNEQFF
>NA|TRBV6-2/TRBV6-3|few|TRBJ2-1
TGTGCCAGCAGTTACGATTCCCAAAGCAGAATCCACAATGAGCAGTTCTTC
CASSYDSQSRIHNEQFF
>NA|TRBV29-1|NA|TRBJ2-1
TGCAGCGTATGCCCGGGGGCTGAGCAGTTCTTC
CSVCPGAEQFF
>TRBD2|TRBV7-7|few|TRBJ2-1
TGTGCCAGCAGCAGCACTAGCGGGGGCGATCCGTTCTTC
CASSSTSGGDPFF
>TRBD1|TRBV6-2/TRBV6-3|NA|TRBJ2-7
TGTGCCAGCAGAGACTCCGGGACAGGGGGCTACGAGCAGTACTTC
CASRDSGTGGYEQYF
>NA|TRBV29-1|many|TRBJ2-7
TGCAGCGTTAGGGCGGATACCTACGAGCAGTACTTC
CSVRADTYEQYF
>NA|TRBV7-8|NA|TRBJ2-7
TGTGCCAGCAGCCCACCAACAGGGCGTGTCTACGAGCAGTACTTC
CASSPPTGRVYEQYF
>NA|TRBV29-1|many|TRBJ2-1
TGCAGCGTTGAAGACAGGGAGGCCTACAATGAGCAGTTCTTC
CSVEDREAYNEQFF
>NA|TRBV6-2/TRBV6-3|NA|TRBJ1-2
TGTGCCAGCAGCCCAGACCATCTTACCTATGGCTACACCTTC
CASSPDHLTYGYTF
>NA|TRBV27|NA|TRBJ2-5
TGTGCCAGCTCTTTCCCTACCGGGCAAGAGACCCAGTACTTC
CASSFPTGQETQYF
>NA|TRBV2|NA|TRBJ2-1
TGTGCTAACAGCCGTACAGGTCCCTACAATGAGCAGTTCTTC
CANSRTGPYNEQFF
>TRBD2|TRBV12-3/TRBV12-4|few|TRBJ2-3
TGTGCCAGCAGTTCCCCTCGAAGTCTAGCGGAGCCCACAGATACGCAGTATTTT
CASSSPRSLAEPTDTQYF
>NA|TRBV7-6|many|TRBJ1-1
TGTGCCAGCAAGAGGGACAATGAACTGGACACTGAAGCTTTCTTT
CASKRDNELDTEAFF
>TRBD1|TRBV20-1|few|TRBJ2-1
TGCAGTGCGGACAGGGGGACCCTCAATGAGCAGTTCTTC
CSADRGTLNEQFF
>NA|TRBV19|many|TRBJ1-4
TGTGCCAGTAGTATTGACCTCGTCGGAGGAGGTGAAAAACTGTTTTTT
CASSIDLVGGGEKLFF
>NA|TRBV4-3|many|TRBJ2-1
TGCGCCAGCAGCCGGGCCGCAGGCAGCAATGAGCAGTTCTTC
CASSRAAGSNEQFF
>NA|TRBV6-2/TRBV6-3|many|TRBJ2-1
TGTGCCAGCAGCCCCACAGGTGGACGGGACAATGAGCAGTTCTTC
CASSPTGGRDNEQFF
>TRBD2|TRBV5-6|NA|TRBJ2-1
TGTGCCAGCAGCTCCGGACAGATCTGGACTAGCGGGAGAGCTGAGCAGTTCTTC
CASSSGQIWTSGRAEQFF
>NA|TRBV7-9|NA|TRBJ1-1
TGTGCCAGCCTGGGGGTGGACACTGAAGCTTTCTTT
CASLGVDTEAFF
>NA|TRBV9|many|TRBJ2-7
TGTGCCAGCAGCGTGTCCAGGGTGGGAAACGAGCAGTACTTC
CASSVSRVGNEQYF
>NA|TRBV4-3|NA|TRBJ2-7
TGCGCCAGCAGCCAAGACAGGGGACCCTACGAGCAGTACTTC
CASSQDRGPYEQYF
>TRBD2|TRBV7-9|many|TRBJ2-1
TGTGCCAGCAGCCCGGGACTAAATTACAATGAGCAGTTCTTC
CASSPGLNYNEQFF
>NA|TRBV7-9|NA|TRBJ2-2
TGTGCCAGCAGCCAAGACTCGACCGGGGAGCTGTTTTTT
CASSQDSTGELFF
>NA|TRBV5-1|few|TRBJ2-7
TGCGCCAGCAGCACTCGGACAAACTCCTACGAGCAGTACTTC
CASSTRTNSYEQYF
>NA|TRBV25-1|few|TRBJ1-2
TGTGCCAGCAGTGACTTTAGGGGGTCCTTTGGCTACACCTTC
CASSDFRGSFGYTF
>TRBD1|TRBV29-1|NA|TRBJ2-3
TGCAGCGTTAAACAGGGGGCGACGGCAGATACGCAGTATTTT
CSVKQGATADTQYF
>NA|TRBV14|few|TRBJ1-6
TGTGCCAGCAGCCAAAGGGGTATGGGAAATTCACCCCTCCACTTT
CASSQRGMGNSPLHF
>NA|TRBV27|few|TRBJ1-1
TGTGCCAGCAGTTTAGGGGGACGAGAAGCTTTCTTT
CASSLGGREAFF
>NA|TRBV4-2|NA|TRBJ2-7
TGTGCCAGCAGCCAAGACCAAGACTCCTACGAGCAGTACTTC
CASSQDQDSYEQYF
>NA|TRBV4-3|few|TRBJ1-1
TGCGCCAGCAGCCAAGAGAGGTTACCCTTTGAAGCTTTCTTT
CASSQERLPFEAFF
>TRBD2|TRBV4-2|few|TRBJ2-7
TGTGCCAGCAGCCAAGACGGACTAGCGGGAGGCTACGAGCAGTACTTC
CASSQDGLAGGYEQYF
>TRBD2|TRBV7-6|few|TRBJ2-3
TGTGCCAGCAGCCATCCTACTAGCGGGGGGACTAGCACAGATACGCAGTATTTT
CASSHPTSGGTSTDTQYF
>NA|TRBV4-3|NA|TRBJ2-7
TGCGCCAGCAGCCAAGATACGGTTGGCAGCTACGAGCAGTACTTC
CASSQDTVGSYEQYF
>TRBD1|TRBV27|NA|TRBJ1-1
TGTGCCAGCAGTTCAGCCGGGACAGAAACTGAAGCTTTCTTT
CASSSAGTETEAFF
>NA|TRBV9|few|TRBJ2-3
TGTGCCAGCAGCCAAGAGGGAGACAACACAGATACGCAGTATTTT
CASSQEGDNTDTQYF